One and the same sample provided the 8 T cell receptor beta chains below, sequenced in a study of cytomegalovirus exposure and HLA in healthy donors. The study ran its PCR with 60 Vbeta and 13 Jbeta primers. The assay was immunoSEQ multiplex PCR, and TCRdb's table has in-frame clones only and misses some. The repertoire holds about 170,000 clones, roughly 80% seen once, with 2.5% to 3.5% in the top ten. Sequenced input: PBMCs. Receptors were obtained from a female donor in good health and CMV-seronegative.

The V gene is TRBV5-1, the J gene TRBJ2-3; D call uncertain. Looked up from germline, CDR1 is SGHRS and CDR2 is YFSETQ. The CDR3 contains 13 residues. The V end lost 4 bases, the J end lost 1 base, and 7 bases lay between the germline ends. The CDR3 protein is CASSPQGTDTQYF. The CDR3, as DNA: TGCGCCAGCAGCCCCCAGGGCACAGATACGCAGTATTTT.

The rearrangement joins TRBV30 to TRBJ2-1; TRBD1 aligns across 8 bases. The CDR3 length is 17 residues. Germline loops: CDR1 GTSNPN, CDR2 SVGIG (reference sequence). Trimming cost V 4 bases and J 5 bases; bases outside gene matches: 16. DNA for the CDR3: TGTGCCTGGAACTCGGACAGGGACCGGGAAGGAGACAATGAGCAGTTCTTC. Translated: CAWNSDRDREGDNEQFF.

The chain carries TRBV10-3 and TRBJ1-2, with 8 positions matching TRBD1. The CDR3 extends over 13 amino acids. CDR1 is ENHRY, CDR2 SYGVKD, per germline. V shed 4 bases and J 5 bases; nucleotides not matched to a gene: 3. CDR3 protein: CAISAGTGYGYTF. The CDR3 DNA is TGTGCCATCAGTGCCGGGACAGGATATGGCTACACCTTC.

The gene calls are TRBV19 and TRBJ2-7; 8 nucleotides agree with TRBD1. V shed 4 bases, J shed 2 bases, and the junction held 7 bases outside the gene matches. CDR1 is LNHDA, CDR2 SQIVND, per germline (reference sequence). There are 15 residues in the CDR3. In DNA form, the CDR3 reads TGTGCCAGTAGTAGCTACAGGGGGGCAGCCTACGAGCAGTACTTC. It codes for CASSSYRGAAYEQYF.

Comments on this clone: The same CDR3 also results from other DNA sequences found in this sample. V gene TRBV27 combines with J gene TRBJ2-7; 7 bases match TRBD2. The germline CDR1 and CDR2 sequences are MNHEY and SMNVEV (reference sequence). J gave up 4 bases and V 5 bases, and 11 bases lay outside the gene matches. This CDR3 region has 15 residues. CDR3 in DNA: TGTGCCAGCAGTCTCAGCGGGGTAGGGAGTTACGAGCAGTACTTC. Protein product: CASSLSGVGSYEQYF.

CDR3: CASSFPDSRNSPLHF. The CDR3 DNA reads TGTGCCAGCAGCTTTCCGGACAGCCGAAATTCACCCCTCCACTTT. The rearrangement links TRBV28 to TRBJ1-6, with D possibly matching TRBD1 (6 bases). Trimming took off 6 bases at V and 7 bases at J, with 16 bases between the two ends. The CDR3 has 15 amino acids. Per germline, CDR1 MDHEN and CDR2 SYDVKM.

In this sample, this clone turned up once. The chain links TRBV28 to TRBJ1-2; tentatively, D is TRBD1 (6 bases). Germline V lookup: CDR1 MDHEN, CDR2 SYDVKM. Trimming stripped 3 bases from V and 3 bases from J, with 8 bases between. The CDR3 is 13 residues long. The CDR3, as DNA: TGTGCCAGCAGTTTTAACAGGGACTATGGCTACACCTTC. This translates into CASSFNRDYGYTF.

This clone was observed a single time. The chain combines TRBV5-6 with TRBJ1-6, with 7 nucleotides matching TRBD1. With V trimmed by 0 bases and J by 0 bases, 3 bases remained unmatched. Germline V gives CDR1 SGHDT, CDR2 YYEEEE. The CDR3 is 17 residues long. The CDR3 here is CASSLGGGASYNSPLHF. CDR3 nucleotides: TGTGCCAGCAGCTTGGGAGGGGGCGCCTCCTATAATTCACCCCTCCACTTT.